Below are 30 T cell receptor beta chains sequenced from a single sample in a study of CD8 T cells in ankylosing spondylitis. TCRdb passed the 5' RACE reads through MiXCR, listing each CDR3 protein once. The sample consists of fewer than 180,000 distinct CDR3 sequences, roughly 44% of them appearing once. Sequenced material: synovial fluid, either unsorted or a sorted T cell fraction (not recorded which). Source of these receptors: a male donor with ankylosing spondylitis.

The rearrangement joins TRBV12-3 or TRBV12-4 to TRBJ1-1; 7 bases are shared with TRBD1. Germline trimming cut 7 bases from V and 1 base from J; bases unmatched to any gene: 6. The CDR3 totals 14 residues. The CDR3 bases are TGTGCCAGCAAAAGGACAGGCGGGAACACTGAAGCTTTCTTT. This gives the protein CASKRTGGNTEAFF.

This clonotype appeared a few times. The CDR3 loop reads CASSGLGGGSIYNEQFF. The DNA of the CDR3 is TGTGCCAGCAGCGGCCTAGGGGGAGGGTCTATCTACAATGAGCAGTTCTTC. V gene TRBV28 combines with J gene TRBJ2-1, with D possibly being TRBD2 (7 bases). The CDR3 extends over 17 amino acids. CDR1 is MDHEN and CDR2 is SYDVKM in the germline V gene. V lost 6 bases, J lost 3 bases, and 21 bases lay in between.

V is TRBV28 and J is TRBJ2-7, with D tentatively TRBD2 (5 bases). Germline V lookup: CDR1 MDHEN, CDR2 SYDVKM. V was trimmed by 3 bases and J by 5 bases, leaving 11 bases between them. This CDR3 contains 13 residues. CDR3 in DNA: TGTGCCAGCAGTTTCCGGGGTATCAACGAGCAGTACTTC. Protein product: CASSFRGINEQYF.

The chain joins TRBV20-1 to TRBJ2-7; 10 bases map to TRBD2. This CDR3 has 15 amino acids. Germline V gene lookup returns CDR1 DFQATT and CDR2 SNEGSKA (reference sequence). J lost 0 bases, V lost 6 bases, and 8 bases had no gene match. Written as DNA, the CDR3 is TGCAGTGCAACACTAGCGGGATTTGCCTCCTACGAGCAGTACTTC. Translation gives CSATLAGFASYEQYF.

The gene calls are TRBV3-1 and TRBJ2-3; D might be TRBD1 (5 bases). The CDR3 sequence is 18 residues long. CDR1 and CDR2 from the germline V gene are LGHDT and YNNKEL (reference sequence). V lost 1 base and J 2 bases, leaving 19 bases between the germline ends. CDR3 amino acids: CASSQVVGQGRNTDTQYF. Written as DNA, the CDR3 is TGTGCCAGCAGCCAAGTGGTCGGGCAGGGCAGAAACACAGATACGCAGTATTTT.

The rearrangement links TRBV12-3 or TRBV12-4 to TRBJ2-1; possibly TRBD1 or TRBD2 for D (5 bases each). This CDR3 is 15 amino acids long. Between the trimmed V and J ends, which lost 3 bases and 4 bases, there was a span of 13 bases. The CDR3 loop is CASSLGDGYYNEQFF. DNA of the CDR3: TGTGCCAGCAGTTTGGGGGACGGGTATTACAATGAGCAGTTCTTC.

The V call is TRBV29-1, the J call TRBJ2-7; no clear D gene. Germline assignment: CDR1 SQVTM and CDR2 ANQGSEA. V lost 5 bases to trimming and J lost 0 bases, with 11 bases between them. The CDR3 extends over 13 amino acids. The CDR3 bases are TGCAGCGTTTCTTCGGCAAGCTCCTACGAGCAGTACTTC. Protein: CSVSSASSYEQYF.

CDR3 DNA: TGCAGTGCTAGAGAGCTACAGACACCTAGCACAGATACGCAGTATTTT. Translation gives CSARELQTPSTDTQYF. The chain has TRBV20-1 and TRBJ2-3, with D hard to call. Germline V CDR1 and CDR2: DFQATT, SNEGSKA (reference sequence). The CDR3 length is 16 residues. V gave up 0 bases and J gave up 0 bases, with 13 bases separating them.

Only one count was recorded for this clonotype. This chain links TRBV10-3 with TRBJ2-3, with D unclear. Germline assignment: CDR1 ENHRY and CDR2 SYGVKD. The CDR3 sequence is 17 residues long. Trimming took off 0 bases at V and 7 bases at J, with 20 bases between the two ends. CDR3 DNA: TGTGCCATCAGTGAGTCGGCCCAGCTGTTGGGGTCATATACGCAGTATTTT. This codes for CAISESAQLLGSYTQYF.

The table lists this clonotype with a few counts. This chain uses TRBV12-3 or TRBV12-4 with TRBJ1-5, with D possibly matching TRBD1 (5 bases). This CDR3 contains 12 residues. V was cut by 8 bases and J by 4 bases, with 9 bases left in between. CDR3 sequence reads: CASRDGNQPQHF. The DNA of the CDR3 is TGTGCCAGCCGGGACGGAAATCAGCCCCAGCATTTT.

The rearrangement joins TRBV19 to TRBJ2-1; 10 bases line up with TRBD2. The CDR3 is 15 residues long. CDR1 and CDR2 from the germline V gene are LNHDA and SQIVND (reference sequence). V was pared by 3 bases and J by 3 bases, with 2 bases of the junction left unmatched. The CDR3 coding sequence is TGTGCCAGTAGTATCGGGACTAGCGTCTACAATGAGCAGTTCTTC. This sequence encodes CASSIGTSVYNEQFF.

This clonotype was seen just once. The CDR3 here is CASSPRLSTQYF. As DNA, the CDR3 is TGTGCCAGCTCACCTCGGCTATCTACGCAGTATTTT. J is TRBJ2-3 and V is TRBV18; D uncertain. The germline gives CDR1 KGHSH, CDR2 LQKENI. Trimming took 3 bases from V and 8 from J, leaving 9 bases between them. The CDR3 spans 12 residues.

The chain recombines TRBV28 with TRBJ2-1; 8 bases fit TRBD2. CDR1 is MDHEN and CDR2 is SYDVKM in the germline V gene. The CDR3 sequence is 15 residues long. Trimming removed 3 bases from V and 2 bases from J; junction bases left unmatched: 3. CDR3 nucleotide sequence: TGTGCCAGCAGTTTCCCTAGCGGGCCCTACAATGAGCAGTTCTTC. This gives the protein CASSFPSGPYNEQFF. Variable domain in full (rest from reference TRBV28 and TRBJ2-1): DVKVTQSSRYLVKRTGEKVFLECVQDMDHENMFWYRQDPGLGLRLIYFSYDVKMKEKGDIPEGYSVSREKKERFSLILESASTNQTSMYLCASSFPSGPYNEQFFGPGTRLTVL.

The chain combines TRBV28 with TRBJ2-3; 10 bases align to TRBD2. V lost 6 bases, J lost 2 bases, and 5 bases stayed unmatched. CDR3 size: 15 residues. CDR1 and CDR2 (germline): MDHEN, SYDVKM. In DNA form, the CDR3 reads TGTGCCAGCAGGGCAAGCGGGAGGGACACAGATACGCAGTATTTT. This sequence encodes CASRASGRDTDTQYF.

This clonotype was detected ten times or more. The rearrangement links TRBV27 to TRBJ2-3; TRBD2 is a possible D gene (5 bases). V was trimmed by 5 bases and J by 6 bases, leaving 15 bases between them. The CDR3 sequence is 14 residues long. Germline CDR1 is MNHEY and CDR2 is SMNVEV (reference sequence). CDR3 residues: CASSPWESVDTQYF. Written as DNA, the CDR3 is TGTGCCAGCAGTCCCTGGGAGAGCGTTGATACGCAGTATTTT.

This chain's CDR3 is CSAKRGRSNQPQHF. The CDR3 DNA follows: TGCAGTGCTAAGAGGGGTCGTAGCAATCAGCCCCAGCATTTT. The chain recombines TRBV20-1 with TRBJ1-5, with TRBD1 as a possible D gene (5 bases). Germline V gene sequence: CDR1 DFQATT, CDR2 SNEGSKA (reference sequence). The V and J ends lost 4 bases and 0 bases respectively, with 10 bases between them. The CDR3 has 14 residues.

This clonotype came up a few times. The gene calls are TRBV12-3 or TRBV12-4 and TRBJ2-3; TRBD2 matches 11 bases. This CDR3 has 19 amino acids. V was pared by 4 bases and J by 2 bases, with 14 bases of the junction left unmatched. The CDR3 region has the DNA TGTGCCAGCAGTTCCCTCTTCTATAGCGGGAGGGCCCCCACAGATACGCAGTATTTT. This gives the protein CASSSLFYSGRAPTDTQYF.

The chain is built from TRBV29-1 and TRBJ1-2; D possibly corresponds to TRBD1 (5 bases). In germline, CDR1 is SQVTM, CDR2 ANQGSEA. The CDR3 consists of 14 residues. Trimming left V 6 bases short and J 4 bases short, with 18 bases between. The DNA of the CDR3 is TGCAGCGTCCTGGGAGGTACAGGAATCTATGGCTACACCTTC. It yields the protein CSVLGGTGIYGYTF.

This chain links TRBV15 with TRBJ2-4, with TRBD1 matching 11 bases. This CDR3 spans 17 amino acids. Germline V gives CDR1 LNHNV, CDR2 YYDKDF (reference sequence). J lost 8 bases, V lost 0 bases, and 9 bases had no gene match. The CDR3 sequence: CATSRDGLGQGVDIQYF. The CDR3 region has the DNA TGTGCCACCAGCAGAGATGGGTTGGGACAGGGGGTTGACATTCAGTACTTC. Full variable domain (outside the CDR3, taken from reference TRBV15 and TRBJ2-4): DAMVIQNPRYQVTQFGKPVTLSCSQTLNHNVMYWYQQKSSQAPKLLFHYYDKDFNNEADTPDNFQSRRPNTSFCFLDIRSPGLGDTAMYLCATSRDGLGQGVDIQYFGAGTRLSVL.

CDR3 in amino acids: CASSRPGTGNEQFF. CDR3 coding DNA: TGTGCCAGCAGTCGTCCCGGGACAGGGAATGAGCAGTTCTTC. V and J are TRBV6-2 or TRBV6-3 and TRBJ2-1; 9 bases map to TRBD1. CDR1 and CDR2 from the germline V gene are MNHEY and SVGEGT. V lost 5 bases, J lost 7 bases, and 6 bases stayed unmatched. CDR3 length: 14 amino acids.

This clonotype has just a few counts. The chain has TRBV3-1 and TRBJ2-5, with D maybe TRBD1 (5 bases). This CDR3 is 13 amino acids long. Germline lookup yields CDR1 LGHDT and CDR2 YNNKEL (reference sequence). V dropped 4 bases and J dropped 0 bases, with 6 bases sitting between them. The CDR3 coding sequence is TGTGCCAGCAGCCCGACAGACCAAGAGACCCAGTACTTC. Amino acid sequence: CASSPTDQETQYF.

The CDR3 region has the DNA TGTGCCAGCTCACCACTGGCTAGCGGATACAATGAGCAGTTCTTC. This gives the protein CASSPLASGYNEQFF. The J gene is TRBJ2-1, the V gene TRBV18, with 7 positions matching TRBD2. The CDR3 spans 15 residues. Losses at the gene ends were 1 base for V and 4 bases for J; bases not matched to a gene: 4. Germline CDR1 is KGHSH and CDR2 is LQKENI. Drawing the rest from reference TRBV18 and TRBJ2-1, the complete variable domain is NAGVMQNPRHLVRRRGQEARLRCSPMKGHSHVYWYRQLPEEGLKFMVYLQKENIIDESGMPKERFSAEFPKEGPSILRIQQVVRGDSAAYFCASSPLASGYNEQFFGPGTRLTVL.

The chain links TRBV4-1 to TRBJ2-7; TRBD2 matches 8 bases. Looked up from germline, CDR1 is MGHRA and CDR2 is YSYEKL. This CDR3 is built from 14 residues. V shed 1 base, J shed 4 bases, and the junction held 3 bases outside the gene matches. In DNA form, the CDR3 reads TGCGCCAGCAGCCAAGGTAGCGGGAAGTACGAGCAGTACTTC. It translates to CASSQGSGKYEQYF.

This chain joins TRBV5-1 and TRBJ2-7, with D possibly matching TRBD2 (5 bases). CDR3 length: 11 amino acids. V was trimmed by 7 bases and J by 4 bases, leaving 9 bases between them. The germline CDR1 and CDR2 sequences are SGHRS and YFSETQ. The CDR3 DNA reads as TGCGCCAGCCGTCGGGGTTACGAGCAGTACTTC. It translates to CASRRGYEQYF.

V gene TRBV3-1 combines with J gene TRBJ2-7, with D tentatively TRBD2 (6 bases). V gave up 0 bases and J gave up 2 bases, with 17 bases separating them. This CDR3 has 17 amino acids. Germline V gene lookup returns CDR1 LGHDT and CDR2 YNNKEL (reference sequence). This chain's CDR3 is CASSQDRRGHKTYEQYF. The CDR3, as DNA: TGTGCCAGCAGCCAAGATCGGCGGGGCCATAAAACCTACGAGCAGTACTTC.

The V call is TRBV6-4, the J call TRBJ2-3, with D possibly being TRBD2 (5 bases). Trimming removed 4 bases at V and 6 bases at J, with 14 bases between. The germline gives CDR1 MRHNA, CDR2 SNTAGT. This CDR3 is 14 amino acids long. The CDR3 protein is CASSGGGSADTQYF. CDR3 nucleotide sequence: TGTGCCAGCAGTGGGGGTGGTAGCGCGGATACGCAGTATTTT.

This clonotype was seen ten or more times. V is TRBV5-6 and J is TRBJ1-1; D is uncertain. The V gene's germline CDR1 is SGHDT and CDR2 YYEEEE. This CDR3 is built from 14 residues. V was clipped by 1 base and J by 3 bases, with 10 bases between them. The chain's CDR3 is CASSLRGSYTEAFF. DNA for the CDR3: TGTGCCAGCAGCTTGCGAGGGTCCTACACTGAAGCTTTCTTT.

The chain joins TRBV4-2 to TRBJ1-6; TRBD1 might be the D (6 bases). V was shortened by 4 bases and J by 3 bases, with 16 bases between the two germline ends. Germline V lookup: CDR1 LGHNA, CDR2 YNFKEQ. CDR3 length: 17 amino acids. The CDR3: CASSPCPGHYYNSPLHF. The CDR3 nucleotides read TGTGCCAGCAGCCCCTGCCCGGGACACTACTATAATTCACCCCTCCACTTT.

This chain links TRBV29-1 with TRBJ2-4, with no clear D. V was pared by 2 bases and J by 0 bases, with 5 bases between. The CDR3 extends over 13 amino acids. Germline-derived CDR1 and CDR2 are SQVTM and ANQGSEA. The DNA of the CDR3 is TGCAGCGTTGAACTACTAGCCAAAAACATTCAGTACTTC. Translating gives CSVELLAKNIQYF.

The chain joins TRBV4-3 to TRBJ1-1, with TRBD1 as a possible D gene (5 bases). The CDR3 runs 15 residues. Trimming removed 0 bases from V and 4 bases from J, with 12 bases in between. Germline-derived CDR1 and CDR2 are LGHNA and YSLEER. CDR3 protein: CASSQDGQGVTEAFF. The CDR3 coding sequence is TGCGCCAGCAGCCAAGATGGCCAGGGAGTCACTGAAGCTTTCTTT.